This T cell receptor beta chain was documented in a study of T cell repertoires in cytomegalovirus infection. In the study overall: Based on public TCR beta signatures, there were indications of CMV infection and of a matching HLA type. Study-wide results and caveats: HLA-C-restricted CMV clonotypes gave the most frequent clonotype in two of eight donors. Summed public TCR beta family frequency identified CMV carriers bearing the relevant HLA.

TCRdb recomputed calls from the reads with MiXCR, one row per CDR3 protein. This sample has a few hundred thousand distinct CDR3 sequences, with more than 8% found just once. The germline V gene encodes CDR1 SGHTA and CDR2 FQGNSA. V was clipped by 5 bases and J by 3 bases; unmatched bases: 5. CDR3 size: 15 residues. This clonotype showed up many times. Antigen specificity is unknown. The V gene is TRBV7-2, the J gene TRBJ2-1; 9 bases align to TRBD2. The sequence was obtained from a human donor in good health (CMV status not recorded). Some clones in this sample may be carry-over from other donors' samples. Specimen: PBMCs. DNA for the CDR3: TGTGCCAGCAGCACCCCGCGGGGGGGCTACAATGAGCAGTTCTTC. Protein sequence: CASSTPRGGYNEQFF.